Below are 22 T cell receptor beta chains sequenced from a single sample in a study of vaccination effects on CD4 cells after COVID-19. No cognate antigen is known for these TCRs. Antigen-specific CD4+ T cells were first expanded with viral peptide pools by the ViraFEST assay and only then sequenced. After roughly 9 days in culture, the CD4+ T cells were isolated. Each participant was given two doses of one vaccine (BNT162b2 or mRNA-1273). TCRdb keeps only in-frame clones here, not all; method: immunoSEQ multiplex PCR. The sample holds about 80,000 clones, over 70% seen once. The sample in question was CD4+ T cells from PBMCs cultured with HCoV-OC43 spike peptides, obtained after COVID-19 vaccination. Subset given: HCoV-OC43 spike overlapping peptide pool stimulation. Receptor source: a human donor who received a COVID-19 vaccine.

This rearrangement joins TRBV5-1 to TRBJ2-3, with D perhaps matching TRBD2 (6 bases). There are 15 residues in the CDR3. Looked up from germline, CDR1 is SGHRS and CDR2 is YFSETQ. Trimming removed 4 bases at V and 2 bases at J, with 14 bases between. Here the CDR3 DNA reads TGCGCCAGCAGCCTTGGCGGGGACGTCACAGATACGCAGTATTTT. Protein product: CASSLGGDVTDTQYF.

The chain is built from TRBV6-2 or TRBV6-3 and TRBJ1-2, with D possibly TRBD1 on 5 matching bases. CDR1 is MNHEY and CDR2 is SVGEGT in the germline V gene. V was shortened by 5 bases and J by 6 bases, with 7 bases between the two germline ends. The CDR3 has 11 residues. The CDR3 reads CASSGGDGYTF. The CDR3 coding sequence is TGTGCCAGCAGTGGGGGGGATGGCTACACCTTC.

This rearrangement joins TRBV6-5 to TRBJ2-7, with TRBD1 as a possible D gene (6 bases). This CDR3 is built from 13 residues. Germline lookup yields CDR1 MNHEY and CDR2 SVGAGI. V was shortened by 6 bases and J by 6 bases, with 15 bases between the two germline ends. The CDR3 nucleotides are TGTGCCAGCAGCCGAAAGACAGGCCCCGAGCAGTACGTC. As protein: CASSRKTGPEQYV.

This clone has more than one count but fewer than ten. This sequence joins TRBV30 and TRBJ1-4; the D is unclear. The V and J ends lost 0 bases and 8 bases respectively, with 10 bases between them. The CDR3 is 13 residues long. Germline CDR1 GTSNPN, CDR2 SVGIG (reference sequence). CDR3 bases: TGTGCCTGGAGTGTACGGGTGTCGGAAAAACTGTTTTTT. Translating it yields CAWSVRVSEKLFF.

The V call is TRBV19, the J call TRBJ1-4; 7 bases are shared with TRBD1. The trim removed 6 bases at V and 5 bases at J, leaving 18 bases unmatched. The CDR3 extends over 18 amino acids. Germline V gene lookup returns CDR1 LNHDA and CDR2 SQIVND (reference sequence). The CDR3 coding sequence is TGTGCCAGTAGCGGACTTCGAAGCGGGACAGCACTAAATGAAAAACTGTTTTTT. Translating gives CASSGLRSGTALNEKLFF.

The genes are TRBV10-2 and TRBJ2-2; 9 bases line up with TRBD2. V dropped 6 bases and J dropped 6; count of bases not matched to a gene: 8. The CDR3 is made up of 15 amino acids. The germline gives CDR1 WSHSY, CDR2 SAAADI. CDR3 amino acids: CASRISGGMAGELFF. CDR3 in DNA: TGCGCCAGCAGAATCAGCGGGGGGATGGCCGGGGAGCTGTTTTTT.

The V call is TRBV6-6, the J call TRBJ2-6, with D unclear. The V gene's germline CDR1 is MNHNY and CDR2 SVGAGI (reference sequence). V was pared by 4 bases and J by 0 bases, with 10 bases between. The CDR3 covers 16 residues. CDR3 in amino acids: CASSLVRSSGANVLTF. The CDR3 region has the DNA TGTGCCAGCAGTTTGGTTCGCAGCTCTGGGGCCAACGTCCTGACTTTC.

The gene calls are TRBV5-5 and TRBJ2-1; 9 bases agree with TRBD2. The CDR3 is 17 residues long. The germline V gene has CDR1 SGHKS and CDR2 YYEKEE (reference sequence). Trimming cost V 1 base and J 6 bases; bases outside gene matches: 11. The CDR3 coding sequence is TGTGCCAGCAGCTTGTTCCCTTCAGCGGGGGGCCGCAATGAGCAGTTCTTC. Amino acids: CASSLFPSAGGRNEQFF. Full variable domain (outside the CDR3, taken from reference TRBV5-5 and TRBJ2-1): DAGVTQSPTHLIKTRGQQVTLRCSPISGHKSVSWYQQVLGQGPQFIFQYYEKEERGRGNFPDRFSARQFPNYSSELNVNALLLGDSALYLCASSLFPSAGGRNEQFFGPGTRLTVL.

This chain links TRBV6-4 with TRBJ2-2, with 7 nucleotides matching TRBD1. The CDR3 has 14 amino acids. V was pared by 4 bases and J by 4 bases, with 3 bases of the junction left unmatched. Per germline, CDR1 MRHNA and CDR2 SNTAGT. CDR3 in amino acids: CASSVQGSTGELFF. CDR3 in DNA: TGTGCCAGCAGTGTACAGGGGAGCACCGGGGAGCTGTTTTTT.

The chain employs TRBV4-3 and TRBJ1-5; D is ambiguous. Germline CDR1 is LGHNA and CDR2 is YSLEER. This CDR3 has 13 residues. Trimming took 1 base from V and 5 from J, leaving 6 bases between them. CDR3 nucleotide sequence: TGCGCCAGCAGCCAAGGAACGTATCAGCCCCAGCATTTT. Translated, it gives CASSQGTYQPQHF.

The V call is TRBV3-1 (or the pseudogene TRBV3-2), the J call TRBJ2-2; no clear D gene. This CDR3 has 14 residues. Per the germline V gene, CDR1 is LGHDT and CDR2 is YNNKEL (reference sequence). Trimming removed 7 bases from V and 5 bases from J, with 14 bases in between. The CDR3 sequence is CASTRVQGTGELFF. In DNA, the CDR3 is TGTGCCAGCACCCGGGTCCAAGGGACCGGGGAGCTGTTTTTT.

The chain recombines TRBV18 with TRBJ1-1; no clear D gene. This CDR3 contains 13 residues. Germline assignment: CDR1 KGHSH and CDR2 LQKENI. Trimming removed 3 bases at V and 2 bases at J, with 7 bases between. DNA for the CDR3: TGTGCCAGCTCACCCTCGCCCAACACTGAAGCTTTCTTT. The encoded protein is CASSPSPNTEAFF.

The rearrangement links TRBV28 to TRBJ1-1, with 9 bases lining up with TRBD1. V gave up 4 bases and J gave up 4 bases; unmatched junction bases: 7. Germline values: CDR1 MDHEN, CDR2 SYDVKM. This CDR3 spans 15 amino acids. The CDR3 DNA reads as TGTGCCAGCAGTTACCTGACAGGGGGAGGCACTGAAGCTTTCTTT. Protein: CASSYLTGGGTEAFF.

The genes are TRBV5-1 and TRBJ2-5; D assignment may be TRBD1 or TRBD2 (6 bases each). V lost 4 bases and J lost 1, with 17 bases in between. Germline assignment: CDR1 SGHRS and CDR2 YFSETQ. The CDR3 has 16 residues. CDR3 sequence reads: CASSQGTGGRQETQYF. CDR3 DNA sequence: TGCGCCAGCAGCCAAGGGACTGGGGGGCGCCAAGAGACCCAGTACTTC.

The chain recombines TRBV7-6 with TRBJ2-1; D possibly matches TRBD1 or TRBD2 (5 bases each). From germline, CDR1 is SGHVS and CDR2 FNYEAQ. There are 15 residues in the CDR3. Trimming took 5 bases from V and 4 from J, leaving 15 bases between them. The CDR3 DNA reads as TGTGCCAGCAGCACCCCCGGGACCCAATACAATGAGCAGTTCTTC. Its protein product is CASSTPGTQYNEQFF.

This sequence joins TRBV9 and TRBJ1-2; D remains ambiguous. Trimming shortened V by 0 bases and J by 4 bases, and 7 bases separated the two germline ends. The CDR3 is 13 residues long. Per germline, CDR1 SGDLS and CDR2 YYNGEE. CDR3 sequence reads: CASSVDGAYGYTF. CDR3 in DNA: TGTGCCAGCAGCGTAGACGGTGCCTATGGCTACACCTTC.

This clone was recorded only once. V usage is TRBV7-2 and J usage is TRBJ2-1; 7 positions match TRBD2. V shed 4 bases and J 2 bases; nucleotides not matched to a gene: 5. Germline lookup yields CDR1 SGHTA and CDR2 FQGNSA. The CDR3 has 15 amino acids. CDR3 sequence: CASSSPGLTYNEQFF. The CDR3 DNA follows: TGTGCCAGCAGCTCCCCGGGACTAACCTACAATGAGCAGTTCTTC.

J is TRBJ2-7 and V is TRBV28; 9 bases agree with TRBD1. The CDR3 runs to 16 residues. The germline gives CDR1 MDHEN, CDR2 SYDVKM. V shed 2 bases, J shed 0 bases, and the junction held 5 bases outside the gene matches. CDR3 DNA: TGTGCCAGCAGTTTAAGCGGGACAGGGCGCTCCTACGAGCAGTACGTC. It translates to CASSLSGTGRSYEQYV.

V gene TRBV6-1 combines with J gene TRBJ2-7, with 7 bases aligning to TRBD1. CDR1 and CDR2 (germline): MNHNS, SASEGT. Unmatched junction bases numbered 2, after V lost 0 bases and J lost 3 bases. CDR3 length: 14 residues. The CDR3 reads CASSEAGQFYEQYV. CDR3 nucleotide sequence: TGTGCCAGCAGTGAAGCGGGACAGTTCTACGAGCAGTACGTC.

The chain couples TRBV12-3 or TRBV12-4 to TRBJ2-5; 9 positions match TRBD1. The CDR3 has 13 amino acids. J gave up 5 bases and V 7 bases, and 5 bases lay outside the gene matches. CDR3: CASNTGGRETQYF. The CDR3 bases are TGTGCCAGCAATACAGGGGGCCGGGAGACCCAGTACTTC.

The V gene is TRBV6-5, the J gene TRBJ2-7, with 7 bases fitting TRBD1. V trimming: 6 bases; J trimming: 5 bases; junction bases outside the gene matches: 1. This CDR3 spans 11 amino acids. The germline V gene encodes CDR1 MNHEY and CDR2 SVGAGI. The CDR3 reads CASRDRNEQYV. DNA for the CDR3: TGTGCCAGCAGGGACAGGAACGAGCAGTACGTC.

This rearrangement joins TRBV5-4 to TRBJ2-5, with D possibly TRBD1 on 6 matching bases. V lost 5 bases, J lost 5 bases, and 16 bases lay in between. The CDR3 is made up of 14 amino acids. Looked up from germline, CDR1 is SGHNT and CDR2 is YYREEE (reference sequence). The CDR3: CASSKQGKVETQYF. The CDR3 nucleotides are TGTGCCAGCAGTAAACAGGGAAAAGTGGAGACCCAGTACTTC.